The subject of this entry is one TCR beta chain. Its antigen is not known. The record originates from a study of cytomegalovirus exposure and HLA in healthy donors. As for the study in general: As an earlier analysis found, some 180 million T cells yielded about 120 million unique TCR beta sequences. Study findings and constraints: The study found most TCR sequences rare, yet found some public TCRs in many donors. TCR beta V segments were, for the most part, productive about 90% or about 30% of the time in an earlier analysis.

Both 60 Vbeta primers and 13 Jbeta primers went into the PCR. Profiled with immunoSEQ multiplex PCR; TCRdb holds only in-frame clones, not every one. The table for this sample gives 150,000 to 200,000 clones. The CDR3 length is 12 residues. Germline CDR1 SEHNR, CDR2 FQNEAQ (reference sequence). V dropped 2 bases and J dropped 4 bases, with 6 bases sitting between them. V and J are TRBV7-9 and TRBJ2-7; D is ambiguous. The TCR sequence derives from a woman younger than 35 in good health and CMV-seropositive. The sequenced sample consisted of PBMCs. CDR3 in amino acids: CASSLTGYEQYF. The CDR3 DNA reads TGTGCCAGCAGCTTAACCGGGTACGAGCAGTACTTC. The variable domain in full, with the rest retrieved from reference TRBV7-9 and TRBJ2-7, is DTGVSQNPRHKITKRGQNVTFRCDPISEHNRLYWYRQTLGQGPEFLTYFQNEAQLEKSRLLSDRFSAERPKGSFSTLEIQRTEQGDSAMYLCASSLTGYEQYFGPGTRLTVT.